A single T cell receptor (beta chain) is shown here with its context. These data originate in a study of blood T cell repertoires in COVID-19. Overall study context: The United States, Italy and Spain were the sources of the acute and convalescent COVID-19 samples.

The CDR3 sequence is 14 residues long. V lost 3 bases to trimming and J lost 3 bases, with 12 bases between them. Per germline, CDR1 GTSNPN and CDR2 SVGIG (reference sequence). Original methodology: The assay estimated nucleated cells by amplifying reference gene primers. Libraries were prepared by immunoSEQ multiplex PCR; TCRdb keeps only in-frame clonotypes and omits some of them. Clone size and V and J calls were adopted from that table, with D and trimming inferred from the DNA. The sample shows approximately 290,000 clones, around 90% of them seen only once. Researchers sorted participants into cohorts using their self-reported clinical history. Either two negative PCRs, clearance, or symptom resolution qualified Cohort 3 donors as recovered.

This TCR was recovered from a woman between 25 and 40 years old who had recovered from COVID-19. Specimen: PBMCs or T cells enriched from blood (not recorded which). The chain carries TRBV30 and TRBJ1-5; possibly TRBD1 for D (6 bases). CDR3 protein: CAWRGQLYNQPQHF. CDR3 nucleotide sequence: TGTGCCTGGAGGGGACAACTCTACAATCAGCCCCAGCATTTT.